The 27 T cell receptor beta chains listed next were all sequenced from one sample in a study of Ad26.COV2.S vaccination and SARS-CoV-2 variants. TCRdb keeps only in-frame clones here, not all; method: immunoSEQ multiplex PCR. The table records over 450,000 clones, around 89% of them present only once. Treatment here: roughly 18 received Ad26.COV2.S at low or high dose, single or two shots; 5 received placebo; per-sample allocation not given. Material that was analyzed had been drawn on day 63 after the first vaccine or placebo injection. The sequencing used peripheral blood, collected in a trial of Ad26.COV2.S vaccine versus placebo. The receptor set was obtained from a person aged 18-65 years who received the Ad26.COV2.S COVID-19 vaccine or a placebo.

The chain combines TRBV9 with TRBJ2-7; 8 bases match TRBD1. This CDR3 has 15 amino acids. The junction had 9 bases not matched to a gene; V was cut back by 1 base and J by 6 bases. Germline CDR1 is SGDLS and CDR2 is YYNGEE. The CDR3 bases are TGTGCCAGCAGCGTAAACCCCGTCGACAGGGGCGAGCAGTACTTC. Encoded protein: CASSVNPVDRGEQYF.

CDR3: CASSLRHEGGPNTGELFF. The DNA for the CDR3 is TGTGCCAGCAGTTTACGTCACGAGGGGGGCCCGAACACCGGGGAGCTGTTTTTT. The gene calls are TRBV27 and TRBJ2-2; D may match TRBD1 or TRBD2 (6 bases each). The CDR3 runs to 18 residues. Germline-derived CDR1 and CDR2 are MNHEY and SMNVEV (reference sequence). Trimming left V 2 bases short and J 0 bases short, with 16 bases between.

V usage is TRBV3-1 (or the pseudogene TRBV3-2) and J usage is TRBJ2-3; the D is unclear. The CDR3 contains 14 residues. V was clipped by 4 bases and J by 5 bases, with 13 bases between them. Germline V gives CDR1 LGHDT, CDR2 YNNKEL (reference sequence). The CDR3 region has the DNA TGTGCCAGCAGCCGCCCAGAAACTGGAGATACGCAGTATTTT. This gives the protein CASSRPETGDTQYF.

This chain uses TRBV15 with TRBJ1-1; D is perhaps TRBD1 (5 bases). The length of the CDR3 is 15 residues. V lost 5 bases, J lost 1 base, and 14 bases lay in between. Germline V CDR1 and CDR2: LNHNV, YYDKDF (reference sequence). For the CDR3, the DNA is TGTGCCACCAGCGGCGGGGACGGAAGGAACACTGAAGCTTTCTTT. Its translation is CATSGGDGRNTEAFF.

This clone was counted a single time. In the same sample, other DNA sequences code for this CDR3. The J gene is TRBJ2-2, the V gene TRBV3-1 (or the pseudogene TRBV3-2); D is uncertain. In germline, CDR1 is LGHDT, CDR2 YNNKEL (reference sequence). The V end was cut by 1 base, the J end by 8 bases, with 5 bases between. The length of the CDR3 is 12 residues. This CDR3 is CASSQGPGELFF. The CDR3 region has the DNA TGTGCCAGCAGCCAAGGGCCGGGGGAGCTGTTTTTT.

This chain links TRBV30 with TRBJ1-1; D uncertain. V was pared by 2 bases and J by 0 bases, with 7 bases between. The CDR3 length is 13 residues. Per the germline V gene, CDR1 is GTSNPN and CDR2 is SVGIG (reference sequence). The CDR3 reads CAWSRSMNTEAFF. The CDR3 DNA is TGTGCCTGGAGTCGTAGCATGAACACTGAAGCTTTCTTT. The complete variable domain, with remaining parts taken from reference TRBV30 and TRBJ1-1, reads SQTIHQWPATLVQPVGSPLSLECTVEGTSNPNLYWYRQAAGRGLQLLFYSVGIGQISSEVPQNLSASRPQDRQFILSSKKLLLSDSGFYLCAWSRSMNTEAFFGQGTRLTVV.

This chain links TRBV6-5 with TRBJ1-5; 7 bases fit TRBD1. Per the germline V gene, CDR1 is MNHEY and CDR2 is SVGAGI. CDR3 length: 15 amino acids. V lost 6 bases, J lost 3 bases, and 8 bases stayed unmatched. CDR3: CASRPGQIINQPQHF. CDR3 bases: TGTGCCAGCAGACCGGGACAGATAATCAATCAGCCCCAGCATTTT.

The chain recombines TRBV29-1 with TRBJ1-1; possibly TRBD1 for D (6 bases). The CDR3 has 11 residues. Trimming shortened V by 5 bases and J by 6 bases, and 10 bases separated the two germline ends. CDR1 and CDR2 (germline): SQVTM, ANQGSEA. The CDR3 loop reads CSVSWTAEAFF. The DNA of the CDR3 is TGCAGCGTTAGCTGGACAGCTGAAGCTTTCTTT.

The chain couples TRBV6-6 to TRBJ1-5; 12 bases agree with TRBD1. CDR3 size: 15 residues. The trim removed 6 bases at V and 5 bases at J, leaving 5 bases unmatched. Germline loops: CDR1 MNHNY, CDR2 SVGAGI (reference sequence). In DNA, the CDR3 is TGTGCCAGCAGGGGACAGGGGGCAGGGGATCAGCCCCAGCATTTT. As protein: CASRGQGAGDQPQHF.

This rearrangement joins TRBV14 to TRBJ2-7; 9 bases map to TRBD1. The V gene's germline CDR1 is SGHDN and CDR2 FVKESK. Trimming took 4 bases from V and 3 from J; bases not matched to a gene: 7. CDR3 length: 15 residues. This CDR3 is CASSPLSGQGYEQYF. The CDR3 region has the DNA TGTGCCAGCAGCCCACTCTCGGGACAGGGCTACGAGCAGTACTTC.

This chain connects TRBV19 to TRBJ1-1; unclear D gene. Between the trimmed V and J ends, which lost 1 base and 2 bases, there was a span of 8 bases. The germline V gene encodes CDR1 LNHDA and CDR2 SQIVND (reference sequence). There are 14 residues in the CDR3. Here the CDR3 reads CASSIAWGNTEAFF. The CDR3 DNA reads TGTGCCAGTAGTATAGCCTGGGGAAACACTGAAGCTTTCTTT.

The chain recombines TRBV2 with TRBJ2-1; a weak D match, TRBD1 (6 bases). Germline V gene data show CDR1 as SNHLY and CDR2 as FYNNEI. The CDR3 covers 14 residues. The V end was cut by 6 bases, the J end by 3 bases, with 12 bases between. In nucleotides, the CDR3 is TGTGCCAGCAGCAAAGGGACAAACTACAATGAGCAGTTCTTC. As protein: CASSKGTNYNEQFF.

The J gene is TRBJ2-1, the V gene TRBV9; D may match TRBD1 or TRBD2 (5 bases each). Germline V lookup: CDR1 SGDLS, CDR2 YYNGEE. This CDR3 contains 15 residues. Trimming removed 0 bases from V and 9 bases from J, with 16 bases in between. The CDR3 is CASSVEQAGSPEQFF. For the CDR3, the DNA is TGTGCCAGCAGCGTAGAACAGGCGGGTTCTCCTGAGCAGTTCTTC.

The DNA for the CDR3 is TGTGCCAGCAGCCAAGTCATTAGGGGAAACAATGAGCAGTTCTTC. As protein: CASSQVIRGNNEQFF. This chain uses TRBV3-1 (or the pseudogene TRBV3-2) with TRBJ2-1; possible D gene TRBD1, 5 bases. Per the germline V gene, CDR1 is LGHDT and CDR2 is YNNKEL (reference sequence). Trimming stripped 1 base from V and 5 bases from J, with 12 bases between. This CDR3 comprises 15 residues.

The V and J genes are TRBV5-1 and TRBJ2-3; no definite D call. V was trimmed by 0 bases and J by 3 bases, leaving 8 bases between them. CDR3 length: 14 amino acids. The germline CDR1 and CDR2 sequences are SGHRS and YFSETQ. CDR3 loop: CASSLESTTDTQYF. CDR3 DNA: TGCGCCAGCAGCTTGGAATCGACTACAGATACGCAGTATTTT.

The V call is TRBV2, the J call TRBJ1-3, with TRBD1 matching 7 bases. The ends lost 5 bases at V and 2 bases at J; junction bases unmatched: 9. The CDR3 is 16 amino acids. In germline, CDR1 is SNHLY, CDR2 FYNNEI. The CDR3 protein is CASSRTGQVTGNTIYF. The CDR3 region has the DNA TGTGCCAGCAGTCGCACTGGACAGGTGACTGGAAACACCATATATTTT.

The V gene is TRBV18, the J gene TRBJ2-2, with D possibly being TRBD1 (6 bases). Trimming shortened V by 4 bases and J by 1 base, and 10 bases separated the two germline ends. CDR3 length: 15 residues. Germline lookup yields CDR1 KGHSH and CDR2 LQKENI. Here the CDR3 DNA reads TGTGCCAGCTCACTTCAACAGGGGAACACCGGGGAGCTGTTTTTT. It codes for CASSLQQGNTGELFF.

The rearrangement joins TRBV6-5 to TRBJ1-4; D is uncertain. The CDR3 has 15 amino acids. Trimming took 4 bases from V and 0 from J, leaving 9 bases between them. In germline, CDR1 is MNHEY, CDR2 SVGAGI. CDR3 residues: CASSSYGATNEKLFF. The CDR3 DNA reads as TGTGCCAGCAGTTCCTATGGGGCAACTAATGAAAAACTGTTTTTT.

This clone has only a few counts. The chain is built from TRBV6-5 and TRBJ2-1; 12 bases are a match to TRBD2. CDR1 and CDR2 from the germline V gene are MNHEY and SVGAGI. Losses at the gene ends were 4 bases for V and 8 bases for J; bases not matched to a gene: 6. The CDR3 runs to 15 residues. In DNA form, the CDR3 reads TGTGCCAGCAGTTCGACTAGCGGGAGAATGGATGAGCAGTTCTTC. Its translation is CASSSTSGRMDEQFF.

V and J are TRBV5-6 and TRBJ2-7; a possible D gene is TRBD1 (5 bases). Germline V gives CDR1 SGHDT, CDR2 YYEEEE. The CDR3 is 15 amino acids. Trimming took 1 base from V and 4 from J, leaving 15 bases between them. The CDR3 reads CASSLRGFKSYEQYF. CDR3 bases: TGTGCCAGCAGCTTGAGGGGTTTTAAATCATACGAGCAGTACTTC.

V is TRBV10-3 and J is TRBJ2-5; D remains ambiguous. From germline, CDR1 is ENHRY and CDR2 SYGVKD. This CDR3 spans 13 amino acids. Trimming removed 4 bases at V and 0 bases at J, with 6 bases between. The CDR3 DNA follows: TGTGCCATCAGTGCCACCTACCAAGAGACCCAGTACTTC. This sequence encodes CAISATYQETQYF.

The chain employs TRBV20-1 and TRBJ1-5; the D gene is possibly TRBD1 (5 bases). The CDR3 is 15 amino acids. Germline-derived CDR1 and CDR2 are DFQATT and SNEGSKA (reference sequence). V lost 3 bases to trimming and J lost 2 bases, with 14 bases between them. The DNA of the CDR3 is TGCAGTGCTAGTACTAGGGGATCTGGCAATCAGCCCCAGCATTTT. Amino acids: CSASTRGSGNQPQHF.

The genes are TRBV2 and TRBJ1-1; no definite D call. Trimming shortened V by 2 bases and J by 0 bases, and 16 bases separated the two germline ends. The V gene's germline CDR1 is SNHLY and CDR2 FYNNEI. CDR3 size: 17 residues. The CDR3 here is CASSERSVGQMNTEAFF. In nucleotides, the CDR3 is TGTGCCAGCAGTGAAAGAAGTGTGGGCCAGATGAACACTGAAGCTTTCTTT.

This rearrangement joins TRBV2 to TRBJ1-2, with D uncertain. The ends were cut back, 5 bases at V and 8 bases at J, with 12 bases in the middle. CDR1 is SNHLY and CDR2 is FYNNEI in the germline V gene. The CDR3 spans 12 residues. The CDR3 is CASSPRPGGYTF. CDR3 nucleotide sequence: TGTGCCAGCAGTCCTAGACCGGGAGGCTACACCTTC.

The chain carries TRBV12-3 or TRBV12-4 and TRBJ1-5; no definite D call. The CDR3 extends over 12 amino acids. Trimming took 3 bases from V and 6 from J, leaving 6 bases between them. CDR3 protein: CASSFKSQPQHF. The CDR3 region has the DNA TGTGCCAGCAGTTTTAAGTCTCAGCCCCAGCATTTT.

V usage is TRBV18 and J usage is TRBJ1-6; no clear D. CDR3 length: 13 residues. V lost 3 bases and J 9 bases, leaving 9 bases between the germline ends. CDR1 and CDR2 from the germline V gene are KGHSH and LQKENI. CDR3 sequence: CASSPPLGSPLHF. DNA of the CDR3: TGTGCCAGCTCACCGCCTTTAGGTTCACCCCTCCACTTT.

This clone was detected a few times. The J gene is TRBJ1-6, the V gene TRBV6-5; D may be TRBD1 (5 bases). The CDR3 loop spans 15 amino acids. Germline CDR1 and CDR2: MNHEY and SVGAGI. V dropped 2 bases and J dropped 6 bases, with 11 bases sitting between them. In DNA, the CDR3 is TGTGCCAGCAGTTACCGGGGACCGATTAATTCACCCCTCCACTTT. This translates into CASSYRGPINSPLHF.